The clone carrying this T cell receptor (beta chain) showed up many times. Its antigen is not identified. This specimen comes from a study of T cell repertoires in cytomegalovirus infection. Whole-study context: The public TCR beta signatures pointed to both CMV infection and matching HLA type. Study-wide results and caveats: CMV-specific TCR beta clonotypes restricted by HLA-C were the ones dominating the ex vivo response. Cumulative public TCR beta family frequency identified CMV carriers with the relevant HLA.

TCRdb re-called the reads through MiXCR, storing one row per CDR3 protein. The sample holds roughly 320,000 distinct CDR3 sequences; around 9.5% are singletons and the top ten take 3.5% to 4.5%. This CDR3 has 12 residues. The ends were cut back, 5 bases at V and 8 bases at J, with 10 bases in the middle. The clonotype originates from a human donor in good health (CMV status not recorded). Some clones in this sample may be carry-over from other donors' samples. The sequencing input was PBMCs. The V call is TRBV12-3 or TRBV12-4, the J call TRBJ2-1; D is undetermined. The DNA for the CDR3 is TGTGCCAGCAGTCGAACAGACCATGAGCAGTTCTTC. Its translation: CASSRTDHEQFF.